Presented here are 11 T cell receptor beta chains from one specimen sequenced in a study of blood T cell repertoires in COVID-19. The data were produced by immunoSEQ multiplex PCR, yet TCRdb's version contains in-frame clones alone and is incomplete. This table holds roughly 250,000 clones, around 85% found once. The sequencing input was peripheral blood. The source is a woman in her forties with active or convalescent COVID-19.

The chain has TRBV27 and TRBJ1-5; TRBD1 aligns across 9 bases. Germline V lookup: CDR1 MNHEY, CDR2 SMNVEV (reference sequence). The CDR3 loop spans 14 amino acids. Trimming cost V 5 bases and J 6 bases; bases outside gene matches: 5. The DNA of the CDR3 is TGTGCCAGCAGTCCGGGACAGGGTATTCAGCCCCAGCATTTT. As protein: CASSPGQGIQPQHF.

The chain is built from TRBV28 and TRBJ2-2; D not certain. V was pared by 7 bases and J by 4 bases, with 10 bases between. Germline lookup yields CDR1 MDHEN and CDR2 SYDVKM. The CDR3 is made up of 13 amino acids. DNA for the CDR3: TGTGCCAGCATCCGCCCAGGCACCGGGGAGCTGTTTTTT. This codes for CASIRPGTGELFF.

V is TRBV11-2 and J is TRBJ2-7; D might be TRBD2 (5 bases). CDR1 is SGHAT, CDR2 FQNNGV, per germline. The CDR3 covers 14 residues. V shed 0 bases and J shed 1 base, with 7 bases lying between them. The CDR3 loop is CASSLDGNSYEQYF. CDR3 DNA: TGTGCCAGCAGCTTAGACGGGAATTCCTACGAGCAGTACTTC. Combining the CDR3 with reference TRBV11-2 and TRBJ2-7 gives the whole variable domain EAGVAQSPRYKIIEKRQSVAFWCNPISGHATLYWYQQILGQGPKLLIQFQNNGVVDDSQLPKDRFSAERLKGVDSTLKIQPAKLEDSAVYLCASSLDGNSYEQYFGPGTRLTVT.

This CDR3 reads CASSFRTPPVAFF. CDR3 sequence (DNA): TGTGCCAGCAGTTTCCGGACTCCCCCGGTGGCTTTCTTT. This rearrangement joins TRBV12-3 or TRBV12-4 to TRBJ1-1; no clear D gene. V lost 3 bases and J lost 11, with 16 bases in between. This CDR3 is 13 amino acids long.

The chain recombines TRBV9 with TRBJ2-2; a weak D match, TRBD1 (5 bases). V shed 2 bases and J shed 0 bases, with 11 bases lying between them. The CDR3 spans 16 residues. In germline, CDR1 is SGDLS, CDR2 YYNGEE. CDR3 in amino acids: CASSVRALPNTGELFF. As DNA, the CDR3 is TGTGCCAGCAGCGTCAGGGCACTCCCGAACACCGGGGAGCTGTTTTTT.

This chain connects TRBV2 to TRBJ1-6; maybe TRBD1 (5 bases). Trimming removed 4 bases from V and 0 bases from J, with 16 bases in between. Germline assignment: CDR1 SNHLY and CDR2 FYNNEI. The length of the CDR3 is 18 residues. For the CDR3, the DNA is TGTGCCAGCAGTGTTGATCCAGGGCAGAGCTCCTATAATTCACCCCTCCACTTT. Its protein product is CASSVDPGQSSYNSPLHF.

The rearrangement uses TRBV28 and TRBJ2-3; 15 bases line up with TRBD2. CDR1 and CDR2 (germline): MDHEN, SYDVKM. The CDR3 extends over 20 amino acids. V shed 5 bases and J 0 bases; nucleotides not matched to a gene: 12. The DNA for the CDR3 is TGTGCCAGCAGTCCACGGCCGGGACTAGCGGGGGGCCCGAGCACAGATACGCAGTATTTT. Translating gives CASSPRPGLAGGPSTDTQYF.

The V call is TRBV19, the J call TRBJ2-2; 8 bases agree with TRBD1. V dropped 4 bases and J dropped 4; count of bases not matched to a gene: 2. Germline V gene data show CDR1 as LNHDA and CDR2 as SQIVND (reference sequence). The length of the CDR3 is 14 residues. The CDR3 reads CASSTTGGTGELFF. For the CDR3, the DNA is TGTGCCAGTAGTACAACAGGGGGCACCGGGGAGCTGTTTTTT.

The chain employs TRBV6-6 and TRBJ1-1; tentatively, D is TRBD1 (5 bases). Germline values: CDR1 MNHNY, CDR2 SVGAGI (reference sequence). Trimming left V 2 bases short and J 4 bases short, with 17 bases between. This CDR3 has 16 amino acids. The CDR3 DNA reads TGTGCCAGCAGTTACCCTTGGGAAGGGGAGGGCACTGAAGCTTTCTTT. It yields the protein CASSYPWEGEGTEAFF.

The chain combines TRBV28 with TRBJ2-1, with TRBD1 matching over 7 bases. V lost 3 bases and J lost 9; bases outside the gene matches: 8. Germline V gene lookup returns CDR1 MDHEN and CDR2 SYDVKM. This CDR3 region has 14 residues. The CDR3 reads CASSFRQGDTEQFF. The CDR3 nucleotides are TGTGCCAGCAGTTTTCGACAGGGCGATACTGAGCAGTTCTTC. Supplemented by reference TRBV28 and TRBJ2-1, the full variable domain reads DVKVTQSSRYLVKRTGEKVFLECVQDMDHENMFWYRQDPGLGLRLIYFSYDVKMKEKGDIPEGYSVSREKKERFSLILESASTNQTSMYLCASSFRQGDTEQFFGPGTRLTVL.

The rearrangement links TRBV28 to TRBJ1-6; TRBD1 aligns across 8 bases. CDR3 size: 15 residues. After removal of 5 bases from V and 3 bases from J, the junction contained 3 bases not matched to a gene. Germline CDR1 reads MDHEN; CDR2 reads SYDVKM. For the CDR3, the DNA is TGTGCCAGCAGTAAAGGGACAGGCTATAATTCACCCCTCCACTTT. Protein sequence: CASSKGTGYNSPLHF.